The 14 T cell receptor beta chains below all came from one sample that was sequenced in a study of human T cells and chemical hapten exposure. The sample's time point: patch test 1, 2 weeks after DPC sensitization. As to treatment: therapeutic diphenylcyclopropenone sensitization with weekly scalp DPC. One entry per CDR3 protein, called by TCRdb with MiXCR from the RACE reads. The sample has about 360,000 distinct CDR3 sequences; nearly 5% are singletons. Material: whole blood, obtained in connection with sensitization to the hapten diphenylcyclopropenone (DPC). The receptors were gathered from a woman between 50 and 59 years old with alopecia areata. Some clones in this sample may be carry-over from other donors' samples.

This sequence joins TRBV24-1 and TRBJ2-1; no definite D call. Trimming pared 4 bases from V and 6 bases from J, leaving 18 bases between. The CDR3 is 16 residues long. Germline CDR1 and CDR2: KGHDR and SFDVKD. The CDR3 loop reads CATSDPPLVGSNEQFF. In nucleotides, the CDR3 is TGTGCCACCAGTGACCCCCCGCTTGTAGGGTCCAATGAGCAGTTCTTC.

This clonotype was recorded many times. The V and J genes are TRBV12-3 or TRBV12-4 and TRBJ1-3; D ambiguous. Trimming left V 1 base short and J 4 bases short, with 8 bases between. The CDR3 extends over 14 amino acids. The DNA of the CDR3 is TGTGCCAGCAGTTTAGGGGCGCGAGGAAACACCATATATTTT. This encodes CASSLGARGNTIYF.

The chain employs TRBV27 and TRBJ2-6; possible D gene TRBD2, 5 bases. Germline CDR1 reads MNHEY; CDR2 reads SMNVEV (reference sequence). Trimming shortened V by 7 bases and J by 4 bases, and 14 bases separated the two germline ends. The CDR3 runs to 15 residues. The CDR3 loop reads CASTPRDPGANVLTF. The CDR3 DNA sequence: TGTGCCAGCACCCCCCGGGATCCCGGGGCCAACGTCCTGACTTTC. Full variable domain (missing parts from reference TRBV27 and TRBJ2-6): EAQVTQNPRYLITVTGKKLTVTCSQNMNHEYMSWYRQDPGLGLRQIYYSMNVEVTDKGDVPEGYKVSRKEKRNFPLILESPSPNQTSLYFCASTPRDPGANVLTFGAGSRLTVL.

This clonotype was seen at least ten times. The V call is TRBV7-2, the J call TRBJ2-1; 14 bases are a match to TRBD2. CDR3 length: 18 amino acids. Trimming removed 5 bases from V and 6 bases from J; junction bases left unmatched: 12. Germline CDR1 and CDR2: SGHTA and FQGNSA. CDR3 in amino acids: CASSLTLAGTSGGNEQFF. The CDR3 bases are TGTGCCAGCAGCCTGACATTAGCCGGGACTAGCGGGGGCAATGAGCAGTTCTTC.

This clonotype was counted at least ten times. The rearrangement links TRBV7-8 to TRBJ1-2; D is unresolved. Trimming stripped 3 bases from V and 5 bases from J, with 16 bases between. The CDR3 is made up of 15 amino acids. The V gene's germline CDR1 is SGHVS and CDR2 FQNEAQ. This CDR3 is CASSLDRTAAYGYTF. CDR3 nucleotides: TGTGCCAGCAGCTTGGACCGAACGGCAGCATATGGCTACACCTTC.

The CDR3 region has the DNA TGCGCCAGCAGCTTGGACGCGGGAGGTGGTTACGAGCAGTACTTC. It specifies CASSLDAGGGYEQYF. V usage is TRBV5-1 and J usage is TRBJ2-7; 8 bases line up with TRBD2. The germline V gene has CDR1 SGHRS and CDR2 YFSETQ. V shed 0 bases and J 4 bases; nucleotides not matched to a gene: 6. The CDR3 runs to 15 residues.

The chain couples TRBV18 to TRBJ2-7, with D perhaps TRBD2 (5 bases). The CDR3 length is 13 residues. Looked up from germline, CDR1 is KGHSH and CDR2 is LQKENI. The ends were cut back, 6 bases at V and 5 bases at J, with 14 bases in the middle. The chain's CDR3 is CASSSRDSDEQYF. CDR3 DNA sequence: TGTGCCAGCTCGTCTCGGGATTCCGACGAGCAGTACTTC.

The sample holds many counts of this clonotype. This chain joins TRBV2 and TRBJ1-1; D may be TRBD1 (6 bases). Germline V gene data show CDR1 as SNHLY and CDR2 as FYNNEI. V was clipped by 6 bases and J by 1 base, with 9 bases between them. The CDR3 consists of 13 residues. CDR3 protein: CASRGAPNTEAFF. The DNA for the CDR3 is TGTGCCAGCAGGGGGGCGCCGAACACTGAAGCTTTCTTT.

This clonotype has a count of ten or more. The chain couples TRBV7-9 to TRBJ2-1, with no clear D. V lost 4 bases and J 6 bases, leaving 16 bases between the germline ends. Per the germline V gene, CDR1 is SEHNR and CDR2 is FQNEAQ (reference sequence). The CDR3 has 15 residues. The CDR3 spells CASSSSGTKGNEQFF. The CDR3, as DNA: TGTGCCAGCAGCTCCTCGGGCACTAAAGGCAATGAGCAGTTCTTC.

This clonotype was counted ten times or more. The rearrangement links TRBV4-1 to TRBJ1-1; D is ambiguous. The CDR3 covers 14 residues. With 0 bases removed from V and 12 bases from J, the gap between germline ends came to 17 bases. Germline V gene lookup returns CDR1 MGHRA and CDR2 YSYEKL. The CDR3 protein is CASSQEERRTGTFF. CDR3 nucleotide sequence: TGCGCCAGCAGCCAAGAAGAAAGGAGAACTGGGACTTTCTTT.

This clonotype has a count of ten or more. This chain joins TRBV24-1 and TRBJ2-1; 8 bases map to TRBD1. The germline V gene has CDR1 KGHDR and CDR2 SFDVKD. Trimming took 3 bases from V and 2 from J; bases not matched to a gene: 8. The CDR3 is 17 amino acids. The CDR3 protein is CATSDPRGTGPYNEQFF. For the CDR3, the DNA is TGTGCCACCAGTGATCCGCGTGGGACAGGCCCCTACAATGAGCAGTTCTTC.

The rearrangement links TRBV30 to TRBJ2-3, with D tentatively TRBD1 (5 bases). V dropped 1 base and J dropped 4 bases, with 9 bases sitting between them. Germline CDR1 reads GTSNPN; CDR2 reads SVGIG (reference sequence). The CDR3 spans 13 residues. CDR3 amino acids: CAWSGGGADTQYF. Here the CDR3 DNA reads TGTGCCTGGAGTGGGGGCGGAGCAGATACGCAGTATTTT.

This clonotype was observed at least ten times. The chain couples TRBV7-6 to TRBJ2-5; D possibly corresponds to TRBD1 (6 bases). Trimming cost V 0 bases and J 5 bases, with 10 bases left between them. This CDR3 region has 14 residues. The germline V gene has CDR1 SGHVS and CDR2 FNYEAQ. The CDR3 here is CASSLADSWETQYF. The CDR3 nucleotides read TGTGCCAGCAGCTTAGCGGACAGTTGGGAGACCCAGTACTTC.

This clonotype was found a few times. The CDR3 bases are TGTGCCTGGAGTGTACGGGACAGGAGGAATTCACCCCTCCACTTT. It yields the protein CAWSVRDRRNSPLHF. This sequence joins TRBV30 and TRBJ1-6, with 8 bases fitting TRBD1. The CDR3 covers 15 residues. Germline loops: CDR1 GTSNPN, CDR2 SVGIG (reference sequence). Trimming at V came to 0 bases and at J to 7 bases, leaving 5 bases not matched to a gene.